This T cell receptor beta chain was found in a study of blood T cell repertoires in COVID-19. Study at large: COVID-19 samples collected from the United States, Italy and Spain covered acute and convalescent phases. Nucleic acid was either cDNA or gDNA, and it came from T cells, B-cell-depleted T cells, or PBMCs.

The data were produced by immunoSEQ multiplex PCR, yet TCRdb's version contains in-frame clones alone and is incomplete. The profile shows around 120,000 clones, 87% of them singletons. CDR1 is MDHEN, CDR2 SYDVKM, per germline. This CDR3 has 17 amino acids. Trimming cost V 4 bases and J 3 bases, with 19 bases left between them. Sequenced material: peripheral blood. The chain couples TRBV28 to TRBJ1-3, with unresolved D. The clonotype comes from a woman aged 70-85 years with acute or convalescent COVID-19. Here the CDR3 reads CASSSAPGRVGGNTIYF. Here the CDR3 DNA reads TGTGCCAGCAGTTCTGCCCCGGGGAGGGTGGGTGGAAACACCATATATTTT.